These 21 T cell receptor beta chains were all obtained from the same sample, sequenced in a study of human T cells and chemical hapten exposure. One entry per CDR3 protein results from TCRdb running MiXCR on the RACE reads. The sample has about 80,000 distinct CDR3 sequences; around 7% are singletons. Time point noted: patch test 1, 2 weeks after DPC sensitization. Sample treatment: therapeutic diphenylcyclopropenone sensitization with weekly scalp DPC. The sequencing here drew on whole blood, taken in connection with sensitization to the hapten diphenylcyclopropenone (DPC). All receptors come from a woman in her twenties or thirties with alopecia areata. Some clones in this sample may be carry-over from other donors' samples.

This clonotype was found a few times. The rearrangement uses TRBV20-1 and TRBJ1-2; D is uncertain. The V end lost 5 bases, the J end lost 14 bases, and 21 bases lay between the germline ends. This CDR3 comprises 12 residues. The germline V gene encodes CDR1 DFQATT and CDR2 SNEGSKA (reference sequence). CDR3 in DNA: TGCAGTGCTCCCAGGTCGTTGTGGACGGAGACCTTC. Its protein product is CSAPRSLWTETF.

This clonotype was counted between two and nine times. The chain couples TRBV29-1 to TRBJ2-1; 7 nucleotides agree with TRBD1. The CDR3 sequence is 13 residues long. The germline V gene has CDR1 SQVTM and CDR2 ANQGSEA. V shed 7 bases, J shed 2 bases, and the junction held 5 bases outside the gene matches. The CDR3 protein is CSAEGQTYNEQFF. DNA for the CDR3: TGCAGCGCTGAGGGACAGACCTACAATGAGCAGTTCTTC.

This clonotype was seen at least ten times. V is TRBV15 and J is TRBJ2-7; no definite D call. From germline, CDR1 is LNHNV and CDR2 YYDKDF (reference sequence). V was shortened by 0 bases and J by 1 base, with 7 bases between the two germline ends. The CDR3 spans 14 residues. Written as DNA, the CDR3 is TGTGCCACCAGCAGAGAACAAGCATCCTACGAGCAGTACTTC. Amino acid sequence: CATSREQASYEQYF.

This clonotype showed up many times. This chain uses TRBV30 with TRBJ2-2; D unclear. V was shortened by 5 bases and J by 2 bases, with 15 bases between the two germline ends. The CDR3 sequence is 15 residues long. Germline loops: CDR1 GTSNPN, CDR2 SVGIG (reference sequence). CDR3 sequence reads: CAWCHPTHNTGELFF. The CDR3 nucleotides are TGTGCCTGGTGTCATCCGACACATAACACCGGGGAGCTGTTTTTT.

This clonotype was counted ten times or more. CDR3 amino acids: CASSLELGGVEDTQYF. CDR3 in DNA: TGTGCCAGCAGCTTAGAATTGGGCGGGGTCGAAGATACGCAGTATTTT. J is TRBJ2-3 and V is TRBV7-9; D is perhaps TRBD2 (6 bases). Trimming removed 1 base from V and 5 bases from J, with 16 bases in between. The CDR3 sequence is 16 residues long. CDR1 and CDR2 from the germline V gene are SEHNR and FQNEAQ (reference sequence).

This clonotype has more than one count but fewer than ten. The V call is TRBV7-9, the J call TRBJ1-1; TRBD1 is a possible D gene (5 bases). The CDR3 consists of 14 residues. V shed 3 bases and J shed 1 base, with 9 bases lying between them. Germline CDR1 is SEHNR and CDR2 is FQNEAQ (reference sequence). CDR3 sequence: CASSFQGKNTEAFF. The CDR3 bases are TGTGCCAGCAGCTTCCAGGGAAAGAACACTGAAGCTTTCTTT.

About this clonotype itself: Since a much larger clone is just one base distant, this may be a read error. CDR3 loop: CASSTGGEQFF. In DNA form, the CDR3 reads TGTGCCAGCTCAACAGGTGGGGAGCAGTTCTTC. The chain links TRBV18 to TRBJ2-1, with D tentatively TRBD1 (5 bases). In germline, CDR1 is KGHSH, CDR2 LQKENI. With 5 bases removed from V and 10 bases from J, the gap between germline ends came to 9 bases. The length of the CDR3 is 11 residues. Filled out from reference TRBV18 and TRBJ2-1, the complete variable domain reads NAGVMQNPRHLVRRRGQEARLRCSPMKGHSHVYWYRQLPEEGLKFMVYLQKENIIDESGMPKERFSAEFPKEGPSILRIQQVVRGDSAAYFCASSTGGEQFFGPGTRLTVL.

This clonotype was detected ten times or more. The chain couples TRBV3-1 to TRBJ1-1, with a tentative D call TRBD1 (6 bases). V gave up 7 bases and J gave up 1 base, with 19 bases separating them. The CDR3 is 16 residues long. CDR1 and CDR2 from the germline V gene are LGHDT and YNNKEL (reference sequence). The CDR3: CASNRGGAGTNTEAFF. The DNA of the CDR3 is TGTGCCAGCAACCGCGGGGGGGCGGGCACGAACACTGAAGCTTTCTTT.

This clonotype was counted only a few times. V gene TRBV29-1 combines with J gene TRBJ2-7, with D possibly matching TRBD1 (6 bases). The CDR3 extends over 14 amino acids. The V gene lost 4 bases and the J gene lost 1 base, with 14 bases spanning the gap. Looked up from germline, CDR1 is SQVTM and CDR2 is ANQGSEA. CDR3 sequence reads: CSVVLGRGSYEQYF. Written as DNA, the CDR3 is TGCAGCGTTGTTTTGGGCAGGGGTTCCTACGAGCAGTACTTC.

This clonotype has a count of ten or more. The J gene is TRBJ2-1, the V gene TRBV7-8, with TRBD2 matching over 9 bases. Germline CDR1 is SGHVS and CDR2 is FQNEAQ. V lost 3 bases, J lost 8 bases, and 8 bases stayed unmatched. This CDR3 is built from 15 residues. The CDR3 here is CASSFGTSKAHEQFF. The DNA of the CDR3 is TGTGCCAGCAGCTTTGGGACTAGCAAGGCCCATGAGCAGTTCTTC.

This chain uses TRBV10-3 with TRBJ1-1; D is ambiguous. Germline-derived CDR1 and CDR2 are ENHRY and SYGVKD. V lost 8 bases to trimming and J lost 6 bases, with 13 bases between them. The CDR3 is made up of 12 amino acids. The DNA of the CDR3 is TGTGCCATCGGCCACTTAGAGGCTGAAGCTTTCTTT. Its protein is CAIGHLEAEAFF.

The rearrangement joins TRBV30 to TRBJ1-5; D remains unclear. Deletions cut 3 bases from V and 3 bases from J, with 9 bases between. There are 13 residues in the CDR3. Germline CDR1 GTSNPN, CDR2 SVGIG (reference sequence). As DNA, the CDR3 is TGTGCCTGGAGACCTAACAACAATCAGCCCCAGCATTTT. This gives the protein CAWRPNNNQPQHF.

This clonotype was recorded many times. The CDR3 spells CAWSPGQAYEQYF. In DNA form, the CDR3 reads TGTGCCTGGAGTCCAGGACAGGCCTACGAGCAGTACTTC. The chain combines TRBV30 with TRBJ2-7, with 7 bases matching TRBD1. The length of the CDR3 is 13 residues. Germline V gene sequence: CDR1 GTSNPN, CDR2 SVGIG (reference sequence). With 2 bases clipped from V and 2 bases from J, the junction kept 3 bases outside the gene matches.

This clonotype has ten or more counts. The rearrangement links TRBV14 to TRBJ1-1, with TRBD1 identical over 8 bases. Germline values: CDR1 SGHDN, CDR2 FVKESK. V trimming: 4 bases; J trimming: 1 base; junction bases outside the gene matches: 2. This CDR3 is 14 amino acids long. The CDR3 here is CASSRDRKNTEAFF. CDR3 sequence (DNA): TGTGCCAGCAGCCGGGACAGGAAGAACACTGAAGCTTTCTTT.

The CDR3 sequence is CASSKDSYSPLHF. The CDR3 nucleotides are TGCGCCAGCAGCAAGGACAGTTATTCACCCCTCCACTTT. The chain couples TRBV5-1 to TRBJ1-6; a possible D gene is TRBD1 (6 bases). V dropped 4 bases and J dropped 8 bases, with 10 bases sitting between them. Germline V lookup: CDR1 SGHRS, CDR2 YFSETQ. There are 13 residues in the CDR3.

Points on this clonotype: This clone may be a read error of a much larger clone one base away. The genes are TRBV7-2 and TRBJ2-7; TRBD2 aligns across 9 bases. This CDR3 is 16 amino acids long. Germline assignment: CDR1 SGHTA and CDR2 FQGNSA. CDR3 sequence: CASSLVGSGGAYEKYF. In nucleotides, the CDR3 is TGTGCCAGCAGCTTAGTGGGTAGCGGGGGTGCCTACGAGAAGTACTTC.

This clonotype was detected a few times. V usage is TRBV5-1 and J usage is TRBJ1-6, with a tentative D call TRBD1 (5 bases). The germline V gene has CDR1 SGHRS and CDR2 YFSETQ. V was clipped by 1 base and J by 6 bases, with 14 bases between them. The CDR3 totals 16 residues. The CDR3 region has the DNA TGCGCCAGCAGCTTGTCAAGTTACCAGGGTAATTCACCCCTCCACTTT. Its translation is CASSLSSYQGNSPLHF.

Only a few counts were recorded for this clonotype. This rearrangement joins TRBV5-1 to TRBJ2-3; TRBD2 might be the D (5 bases). From germline, CDR1 is SGHRS and CDR2 YFSETQ. Trimming shortened V by 0 bases and J by 7 bases, and 15 bases separated the two germline ends. CDR3 length equals 15 residues. CDR3 sequence: CASSLGLYEGNTQYF. CDR3 DNA sequence: TGCGCCAGCAGCTTGGGCTTATACGAGGGAAATACGCAGTATTTT.

This clonotype was detected ten times or more. The chain uses TRBV18 and TRBJ1-1; possible D gene TRBD1, 6 bases. The ends were cut back, 5 bases at V and 0 bases at J, with 22 bases in the middle. The CDR3 loop spans 18 amino acids. Germline CDR1 is KGHSH and CDR2 is LQKENI. CDR3 sequence: CASSSFAGASGVNTEAFF. The CDR3 DNA reads TGTGCCAGCTCATCGTTTGCGGGGGCCTCCGGAGTGAACACTGAAGCTTTCTTT.

In the case of this clonotype: Germline and junction disagree at one end, which may indicate a read error. The rearrangement links TRBV19 to TRBJ1-5, with D possibly being TRBD1 (5 bases). Germline CDR1 reads LNHDA; CDR2 reads SQIVND (reference sequence). The CDR3 consists of 16 residues. This CDR3 is CASSISDSRSNQPQNF. As DNA, the CDR3 is TGTGCCAGTAGTATTTCTGACAGCCGGAGCAATCAGCCCCAGAATTTT. The entire variable domain, with the rest obtained from reference TRBV19 and TRBJ1-5, is as follows: DGGITQSPKYLFRKEGQNVTLSCEQNLNHDAMYWYRQDPGQGLRLIYYSQIVNDFQKGDIAEGYSVSREKKESFPLTVTSAQKNPTAFYLCASSISDSRSNQPQNFGDGTRLSIL.

In the case of this clonotype: One base away lies a much larger clone, so this may be a sequencing read error. This chain joins TRBV11-2 and TRBJ2-3; D gene unclear. Germline-derived CDR1 and CDR2 are SGHAT and FQNNGV. The V gene lost 1 base and the J gene lost 3 bases, with 14 bases spanning the gap. The CDR3 loop spans 16 amino acids. CDR3 sequence: CASSLGSLEETDTQYF. CDR3 coding DNA: TGTGCCAGCAGCTTAGGGTCGCTAGAGGAGACAGATACGCAGTATTTT.